Shown below are 14 T cell receptor beta chains from a single sample sequenced in a study of CD8 T cells in ankylosing spondylitis. General study results and limits: One TCR beta motif, made up of about 8 highly homologous variants, appeared characteristic of ankylosing spondylitis blood.

These TCRs are of unknown antigen specificity. TCRdb fed the 5' RACE reads into MiXCR, producing one record per CDR3 protein. The sample carries about 540,000 distinct CDR3 sequences, roughly 12% recorded once. The sample taken for sequencing was blood, either unsorted or a sorted T cell fraction (not recorded which). Source of these receptors: a male donor with ankylosing spondylitis.

This clonotype was seen a handful of times. This chain uses TRBV19 with TRBJ1-4; D ambiguous. The CDR3 consists of 14 residues. CDR1 is LNHDA and CDR2 is SQIVND in the germline V gene (reference sequence). The V end lost 3 bases, the J end lost 10 bases, and 15 bases lay between the germline ends. In DNA, the CDR3 is TGTGCCAGTAGTATGGCGGGAGGCGGCGCAAAACTGTTTTTT. Protein sequence: CASSMAGGGAKLFF.

This clonotype has only a few counts. The V call is TRBV5-5, the J call TRBJ2-1; a possible D gene is TRBD2 (5 bases). CDR1 SGHKS and CDR2 YYEKEE come from the germline V gene (reference sequence). The CDR3 is 15 amino acids. V dropped 6 bases and J dropped 0 bases, with 13 bases sitting between them. CDR3: CASIRLGSSYNEQFF. In DNA, the CDR3 is TGTGCCAGCATCAGGTTGGGGAGCTCCTACAATGAGCAGTTCTTC.

V gene TRBV7-9 combines with J gene TRBJ1-2, with a tentative D call TRBD1 (5 bases). The CDR3 runs 12 residues. Germline V gene lookup returns CDR1 SEHNR and CDR2 FQNEAQ (reference sequence). The CDR3 protein is CGTGTGPDGYTF. CDR3 bases: TGTGGGACGGGGACGGGGCCGGATGGCTACACCTTC.

This chain joins TRBV20-1 and TRBJ2-3; 11 bases are shared with TRBD2. The germline CDR1 and CDR2 sequences are DFQATT and SNEGSKA (reference sequence). V shed 5 bases and J 7 bases; nucleotides not matched to a gene: 8. CDR3 length: 14 residues. The CDR3 reads CSARLAGGQNTQYF. Here the CDR3 DNA reads TGCAGTGCTCGATTAGCGGGAGGGCAAAATACGCAGTATTTT.

This chain joins TRBV29-1 and TRBJ2-2; D might be TRBD1 (6 bases). Germline CDR1 is SQVTM and CDR2 is ANQGSEA. The CDR3 consists of 14 residues. The V end lost 4 bases, the J end lost 2 bases, and 11 bases lay between the germline ends. The CDR3 is CSVAKGTNTGELFF. CDR3 nucleotides: TGCAGCGTTGCGAAGGGGACAAACACCGGGGAGCTGTTTTTT.

This clonotype was found many times. The chain joins TRBV5-4 to TRBJ2-1; TRBD2 aligns across 9 bases. This CDR3 spans 19 amino acids. The V and J ends lost 1 base and 2 bases, in that order; junction bases with no gene match: 13. Germline loops: CDR1 SGHNT, CDR2 YYREEE (reference sequence). The CDR3 reads CASSLMISGSYNTYNEQFF. The CDR3 DNA sequence: TGTGCCAGCAGCTTGATGATTAGCGGGAGTTATAACACCTACAATGAGCAGTTCTTC.

This clonotype occurred many times. The rearrangement joins TRBV15 to TRBJ1-2; a weak D match, TRBD1 (6 bases). Germline-derived CDR1 and CDR2 are LNHNV and YYDKDF (reference sequence). The CDR3 has 11 residues. V lost 4 bases, J lost 8 bases, and 8 bases lay in between. CDR3 in DNA: TGTGCCACCAGCAACAGGGACGGCTACACCTTC. This sequence encodes CATSNRDGYTF.

The J gene is TRBJ1-2, the V gene TRBV29-1; D gene uncertain. Germline V gives CDR1 SQVTM, CDR2 ANQGSEA. This CDR3 region has 12 residues. V shed 6 bases and J shed 6 bases, with 14 bases lying between them. Here the CDR3 reads CSVARRVDGYTF. DNA for the CDR3: TGCAGCGTAGCACGAAGGGTTGATGGCTACACCTTC.

This clonotype was counted at least ten times. The chain employs TRBV20-1 and TRBJ2-7; a possible D gene is TRBD1 (6 bases). This CDR3 contains 13 residues. Trimming removed 0 bases at V and 5 bases at J, with 11 bases between. Germline V CDR1 and CDR2: DFQATT, SNEGSKA (reference sequence). Written as DNA, the CDR3 is TGCAGTGCTAGAGAAAGGGGGAGAAACGAGCAGTACTTC. Encoded protein: CSARERGRNEQYF.

The gene calls are TRBV20-1 and TRBJ2-2, with D tentatively TRBD1 or TRBD2 (5 bases each). The CDR3 spans 16 residues. The germline V and J ends were trimmed by 0 bases and 4 bases, with 15 bases remaining between them. Germline-derived CDR1 and CDR2 are DFQATT and SNEGSKA (reference sequence). CDR3 loop: CSARDRVVGTTGELFF. In nucleotides, the CDR3 is TGCAGTGCTAGAGATCGGGTGGTAGGGACCACCGGGGAGCTGTTTTTT.

This chain uses TRBV6-1 with TRBJ2-7, with D uncertain. Germline-derived CDR1 and CDR2 are MNHNS and SASEGT. The germline V and J ends were trimmed by 0 bases and 8 bases, with 14 bases remaining between them. CDR3 length: 14 amino acids. CDR3: CASSEADPDEKQYV. CDR3 in DNA: TGTGCCAGCAGTGAAGCCGATCCGGACGAAAAGCAGTACGTC.

This clonotype was seen a few times. CDR3: CSARKVAGATLNEQFF. CDR3 in DNA: TGCAGTGCTCGGAAGGTAGCGGGAGCTACCCTCAATGAGCAGTTCTTC. The chain recombines TRBV20-1 with TRBJ2-1; TRBD2 aligns across 9 bases. V shed 5 bases and J 6 bases; nucleotides not matched to a gene: 14. The CDR3 consists of 16 residues. The V gene's germline CDR1 is DFQATT and CDR2 SNEGSKA (reference sequence).

This clonotype was seen at least ten times. DNA of the CDR3: TGTGCCAGCAGCCGACTAGCGGGACCCTCCTACGAGCAGTACTTC. As protein: CASSRLAGPSYEQYF. This chain uses TRBV7-2 with TRBJ2-7, with 11 bases matching TRBD2. Germline V gives CDR1 SGHTA, CDR2 FQGNSA. The CDR3 extends over 15 amino acids. Trimming removed 5 bases from V and 0 bases from J; junction bases left unmatched: 3.

The chain carries TRBV2 and TRBJ2-2; TRBD1 is a possible D gene (5 bases). Germline V gives CDR1 SNHLY, CDR2 FYNNEI. The V end lost 8 bases, the J end lost 4 bases, and 11 bases lay between the germline ends. The CDR3 spans 13 residues. The CDR3 loop reads CASGADLTGELFF. For the CDR3, the DNA is TGTGCCAGCGGGGCGGACCTCACCGGGGAGCTGTTTTTT.